Below, 26 T cell receptor beta chains from the same sample are listed, as sequenced in a study of blood T cell repertoires in COVID-19. Sequencing used immunoSEQ multiplex PCR; TCRdb keeps in-frame clones, though not all of them. Of some 160,000 clones in the sample, around nine tenths were seen once. Sequencing was carried out using PBMCs or T cells enriched from blood (not recorded which). Every receptor here comes from a woman aged 50 to 60 who had recovered from COVID-19.

On this clone: The junction differs from germline at one of its ends, possibly a read error. The chain carries TRBV9 and TRBJ2-2, with D tentatively TRBD2 (7 bases). Germline lookup yields CDR1 SGDLS and CDR2 YYNGEE. The CDR3 length is 16 residues. The CDR3 here is CASRVEVGGPTGELFF. CDR3 sequence (DNA): TGTGCCAGCCGCGTAGAGGTGGGGGGGCCTACCGGGGAGCTGTTTTTT.

The genes are TRBV3-1 (or the pseudogene TRBV3-2) and TRBJ1-2; tentative D call: TRBD1 (6 bases). V lost 4 bases to trimming and J lost 8 bases, with 17 bases between them. This CDR3 is 14 amino acids long. The germline CDR1 and CDR2 sequences are LGHDT and YNNKEL (reference sequence). CDR3 DNA sequence: TGTGCCAGCAGCCCCCAGGGGAGTCAGGGGGGCTACACCTTC. Its translation: CASSPQGSQGGYTF.

This chain links TRBV2 with TRBJ2-5; 10 bases are shared with TRBD1. Germline V gives CDR1 SNHLY, CDR2 FYNNEI. V lost 6 bases to trimming and J lost 9 bases; unmatched junction nucleotides: 13. This CDR3 comprises 15 residues. In nucleotides, the CDR3 is TGTGCCAGCAGCGACTTTCCGGGACAGGGGAGGGCCCAGTACTTC. It translates to CASSDFPGQGRAQYF.

The V call is TRBV6-5, the J call TRBJ1-3; D is perhaps TRBD1 (5 bases). The CDR3 runs 16 residues. Looked up from germline, CDR1 is MNHEY and CDR2 is SVGAGI. V lost 0 bases to trimming and J lost 0 bases, with 9 bases between them. The chain's CDR3 is CASSYSGPSSGNTIYF. CDR3 DNA: TGTGCCAGCAGTTACTCGGGGCCCAGCTCTGGAAACACCATATATTTT.

The V gene is TRBV6-5, the J gene TRBJ2-7; 10 nucleotides align to TRBD1. The CDR3 is made up of 14 amino acids. Trimming at V came to 11 bases and at J to 1 base, leaving 8 bases not matched to a gene. In germline, CDR1 is MNHEY, CDR2 SVGAGI. The CDR3 loop is CAALGTGVSYEQYF. The DNA for the CDR3 is TGTGCCGCCCTCGGGACAGGGGTTTCCTACGAGCAGTACTTC.

There are a few counts of this clone. The V and J genes are TRBV6-5 and TRBJ1-1, with D tentatively TRBD1 (5 bases). Germline-derived CDR1 and CDR2 are MNHEY and SVGAGI. The V end lost 6 bases, the J end lost 10 bases, and 18 bases lay between the germline ends. The CDR3 consists of 13 residues. CDR3 region: CASSPQVLTVAFF. Here the CDR3 DNA reads TGTGCCAGCAGCCCACAGGTCCTAACGGTAGCTTTCTTT.

V gene TRBV27 combines with J gene TRBJ1-2, with 10 bases aligning to TRBD1. The CDR3 contains 19 residues. Germline CDR1 is MNHEY and CDR2 is SMNVEV (reference sequence). Trimming at V came to 6 bases and at J to 4 bases, leaving 20 bases not matched to a gene. The CDR3 is CASRQLTGTGAPLGYGYTF. Written as DNA, the CDR3 is TGTGCCAGCAGGCAGCTTACCGGGACAGGGGCACCGCTTGGCTATGGCTACACCTTC.

This chain links TRBV2 with TRBJ1-6; D remains unclear. CDR1 and CDR2 from the germline V gene are SNHLY and FYNNEI. Deletions cut 8 bases from V and 7 bases from J, with 9 bases between. This CDR3 has 12 residues. The CDR3, as DNA: TGTGCCAGCCGTCCCCCGAATTCACCCCTCCACTTT. Its protein product is CASRPPNSPLHF.

V is TRBV2 and J is TRBJ2-1; TRBD1 matches at 9 bases. CDR1 is SNHLY and CDR2 is FYNNEI in the germline V gene. Trimming took 6 bases from V and 3 from J; bases not matched to a gene: 3. This CDR3 spans 14 amino acids. The CDR3 loop is CASRGQGVYNEQFF. The DNA for the CDR3 is TGTGCCAGCAGGGGACAGGGCGTCTACAATGAGCAGTTCTTC.

This chain's CDR3 is CASSPTPSTDTQYF. DNA of the CDR3: TGTGCCAGCTCACCGACTCCTAGCACAGATACGCAGTATTTT. The chain couples TRBV18 to TRBJ2-3; D is unresolved. There are 14 residues in the CDR3. Germline CDR1 reads KGHSH; CDR2 reads LQKENI. Trimming removed 3 bases at V and 0 bases at J, with 7 bases between.

This chain connects TRBV11-3 to TRBJ1-1, with 7 bases identical to TRBD1. With V trimmed by 4 bases and J by 2 bases, 7 bases remained unmatched. From germline, CDR1 is SGHNT and CDR2 YENEEA. This CDR3 spans 15 amino acids. CDR3 amino acids: CASSSLTGANTEAFF. The CDR3 region has the DNA TGTGCCAGCAGCTCCCTTACAGGGGCCAACACTGAAGCTTTCTTT. The full variable domain, its missing parts supplied by reference TRBV11-3 and TRBJ1-1, is EAGVVQSPRYKIIEKKQPVAFWCNPISGHNTLYWYLQNLGQGPELLIRYENEEAVDDSQLPKDRFSAERLKGVDSTLKIQPAELGDSAVYLCASSSLTGANTEAFFGQGTRLTVV.

Comments on this clone: Other DNA sequences in this specimen translate into the identical CDR3. The gene calls are TRBV19 and TRBJ1-1, with 9 bases identical to TRBD1. The V segment lost 5 bases and the J segment 5 bases; nucleotides outside the gene matches: 6. CDR3 length: 14 amino acids. The germline CDR1 and CDR2 sequences are LNHDA and SQIVND (reference sequence). CDR3 in amino acids: CASSGQGLNTEAFF. The DNA for the CDR3 is TGTGCCAGTAGTGGACAGGGGCTAAATACTGAAGCTTTCTTT.

Only one count was recorded for this clone. The chain recombines TRBV18 with TRBJ1-2, with D possibly being TRBD1 (6 bases). Germline assignment: CDR1 KGHSH and CDR2 LQKENI. Deletions cut 8 bases from V and 3 bases from J, with 19 bases between. This CDR3 has 15 amino acids. CDR3 nucleotide sequence: TGTGCCAGCACCCCGGGTGTGGGGGCCTACTATGGCTACACCTTC. Amino acid sequence: CASTPGVGAYYGYTF.

The genes are TRBV3-1 (or the pseudogene TRBV3-2) and TRBJ2-5; possibly TRBD2 for D (6 bases). The V gene's germline CDR1 is LGHDT and CDR2 YNNKEL (reference sequence). CDR3 size: 16 residues. Trimming stripped 0 bases from V and 3 bases from J, with 14 bases between. The CDR3: CASSQDFGTAEETQYF. The CDR3 region has the DNA TGTGCCAGCAGCCAAGATTTCGGGACTGCTGAAGAGACCCAGTACTTC.

The chain employs TRBV7-9 and TRBJ2-3; D ambiguous. The CDR3 is made up of 14 amino acids. The V end lost 5 bases, the J end lost 3 bases, and 12 bases lay between the germline ends. Germline lookup yields CDR1 SEHNR and CDR2 FQNEAQ (reference sequence). DNA for the CDR3: TGTGCCAGCAGCCCTTTGACACAGACAGATACGCAGTATTTT. Translating gives CASSPLTQTDTQYF.

The rearrangement joins TRBV2 to TRBJ1-1; TRBD1 aligns across 7 bases. The V gene end was trimmed by 5 bases and the J gene end by 0 bases; junction bases not matched to a gene: 3. The CDR3 has 14 residues. In germline, CDR1 is SNHLY, CDR2 FYNNEI. DNA of the CDR3: TGTGCCAGCAGTTATGGACAGGTGAACACTGAAGCTTTCTTT. Its translation: CASSYGQVNTEAFF.

This clone was observed a few times. The chain links TRBV6-5 to TRBJ1-2; D gene unclear. With 1 base removed from V and 5 bases from J, the gap between germline ends came to 11 bases. Per the germline V gene, CDR1 is MNHEY and CDR2 is SVGAGI. The CDR3 spans 14 residues. As DNA, the CDR3 is TGTGCCAGCAGTTACTTAGTCGGAGCTTATGGCTACACCTTC. This sequence encodes CASSYLVGAYGYTF.

This chain uses TRBV19 with TRBJ1-3; possible D gene TRBD1, 5 bases. CDR3 size: 15 residues. With 4 bases removed from V and 0 bases from J, the gap between germline ends came to 10 bases. Per the germline V gene, CDR1 is LNHDA and CDR2 is SQIVND (reference sequence). The CDR3: CASSRGHGSGNTIYF. CDR3 nucleotide sequence: TGTGCCAGTAGTAGAGGACACGGCTCTGGAAACACCATATATTTT.

CDR3 DNA: TGTGCCACCAGTACAGGGTATGGCCAAGAGACCCAGTACTTC. Translation gives CATSTGYGQETQYF. This sequence joins TRBV24-1 and TRBJ2-5, with D possibly TRBD1 on 6 matching bases. The length of the CDR3 is 14 residues. Germline lookup yields CDR1 KGHDR and CDR2 SFDVKD. Trimming removed 6 bases at V and 1 base at J, with 11 bases between.

In its sample, this clone was seen once. The chain recombines TRBV4-3 with TRBJ2-3; D remains unclear. From germline, CDR1 is LGHNA and CDR2 YSLEER. V shed 0 bases and J shed 0 bases, with 16 bases lying between them. The CDR3 runs to 18 residues. CDR3 DNA sequence: TGCGCCAGCAGCCAAGAATCGGTTTGGCCAGGAAGCACAGATACGCAGTATTTT. Amino acid sequence: CASSQESVWPGSTDTQYF.

In this sample, this clone turned up once. This chain joins TRBV7-9 and TRBJ1-6, with 8 bases fitting TRBD1. V trimming: 1 base; J trimming: 6 bases; junction bases outside the gene matches: 2. This CDR3 is built from 15 residues. Germline V gene data show CDR1 as SEHNR and CDR2 as FQNEAQ (reference sequence). The CDR3 loop is CASSLGTGSNSPLHF. CDR3 nucleotides: TGTGCCAGCAGCTTAGGGACAGGGAGTAATTCACCCCTCCACTTT.

The V call is TRBV4-2, the J call TRBJ2-3, with TRBD2 identical over 12 bases. The germline V gene encodes CDR1 LGHNA and CDR2 YNFKEQ. This CDR3 contains 17 residues. V trimming: 4 bases; J trimming: 1 base; junction bases outside the gene matches: 6. The CDR3 DNA follows: TGTGCCAGCAGCCCCTATCGGACTAGCGGGGGCACAGATACGCAGTATTTT. It codes for CASSPYRTSGGTDTQYF.

The genes are TRBV11-3 and TRBJ1-1, with 7 bases identical to TRBD1. The V segment lost 1 base and the J segment 3 bases; nucleotides outside the gene matches: 5. From germline, CDR1 is SGHNT and CDR2 YENEEA. The length of the CDR3 is 15 residues. The CDR3 sequence is CASSLGTGVDTEAFF. Here the CDR3 DNA reads TGTGCCAGCAGCTTAGGAACAGGGGTGGACACTGAAGCTTTCTTT.

J is TRBJ2-3 and V is TRBV5-1; 10 bases fit TRBD2. The CDR3 has 16 residues. Per germline, CDR1 SGHRS and CDR2 YFSETQ. With V trimmed by 4 bases and J by 1 base, 6 bases remained unmatched. CDR3 residues: CASSTLLAGGTDTQYF. DNA of the CDR3: TGCGCCAGCAGCACACTGCTAGCGGGGGGCACAGATACGCAGTATTTT.

The rearrangement links TRBV7-2 to TRBJ2-3, with TRBD2 matching 12 bases. The CDR3 has 16 residues. Germline assignment: CDR1 SGHTA and CDR2 FQGNSA. V gave up 5 bases and J gave up 4 bases; unmatched junction bases: 7. The CDR3 reads CASSTLAGGSPDTQYF. The CDR3 coding sequence is TGTGCCAGCAGCACACTAGCGGGGGGCTCCCCAGATACGCAGTATTTT.

This chain joins TRBV19 and TRBJ1-2, with TRBD1 matching 8 bases. The CDR3 covers 16 residues. V lost 6 bases to trimming and J lost 2 bases; unmatched junction nucleotides: 11. Germline V gene lookup returns CDR1 LNHDA and CDR2 SQIVND (reference sequence). The DNA for the CDR3 is TGTGCCAGTAGCACCCCGCGACAGGGGTTGAACTATGGCTACACCTTC. Amino acids: CASSTPRQGLNYGYTF.